This T cell receptor (beta chain) was sequenced for a study of cytomegalovirus exposure and HLA in healthy donors. Study-wide points: In a later analysis, CMV-associated beta chains were mostly HLA-associated, it appeared. HLA allele associations emerged for roughly 16,000 TCR beta sequences in a later analysis, at 0.05 false discovery rate. Most TCR beta V segments were productive about 90% or about 30% of the time in an earlier analysis. TCR beta V- and J-gene trimming was later associated with a missense DCLRE1C variant.

Germline-derived CDR1 and CDR2 are WSHSY and SAAADI. The CDR3 consists of 14 residues. With 4 bases removed from V and 0 bases from J, the gap between germline ends came to 9 bases. Notes on this clone: No antigen is known for it.

The PCR contained 60 Vbeta and 13 Jbeta primers. The data were produced by immunoSEQ multiplex PCR, yet TCRdb's version contains in-frame clones alone and is incomplete. This sample's table has 100,000 to 150,000 clones. The chain combines TRBV10-2 with TRBJ1-1; no firm D call. The sequenced sample was PBMCs. This TCR was recovered from a man aged 18 to 30 in good health and CMV-seronegative. Here the CDR3 reads CASSGAHMNTEAFF. The CDR3 nucleotides are TGCGCCAGCAGTGGGGCCCACATGAACACTGAAGCTTTCTTT.